The 3 T cell receptor beta chains below all came from one sample that was sequenced in a study of T cell responses to AZD1222 COVID-19 vaccine. The data were produced by immunoSEQ multiplex PCR, yet TCRdb's version contains in-frame clones alone and is incomplete. The sample has 100,000 to 150,000 clones, roughly 91% seen once. The input for sequencing was peripheral blood, taken on day 0 of MenACWY control vaccination. All receptors come from an adult in good health.

The chain joins TRBV28 to TRBJ1-2; D uncertain. The germline V and J ends were trimmed by 6 bases and 8 bases, with 16 bases remaining between them. Looked up from germline, CDR1 is MDHEN and CDR2 is SYDVKM. The length of the CDR3 is 13 residues. The CDR3 DNA is TGTGCCAGCAGCCTGGACGGAGAATGGGGCTACACCTTC. Translating gives CASSLDGEWGYTF.

This chain joins TRBV6-2 or TRBV6-3 and TRBJ1-5, with a weak D call TRBD1 (6 bases). Between the trimmed V and J ends, which lost 5 bases and 4 bases, there was a span of 21 bases. Germline V gene sequence: CDR1 MNHEY, CDR2 SVGEGT. The CDR3 spans 17 residues. The CDR3 DNA follows: TGTGCCAGCAGTAGGGGGGGAGACAGGCCGTTAAATCAGCCCCAGCATTTT. Translated, it gives CASSRGGDRPLNQPQHF.

The chain recombines TRBV2 with TRBJ1-2; unclear D gene. Germline V gene lookup returns CDR1 SNHLY and CDR2 FYNNEI. The CDR3 consists of 13 residues. Trimming left V 4 bases short and J 5 bases short, with 11 bases between. The CDR3 loop reads CASSADGRYGYTF. CDR3 sequence (DNA): TGTGCCAGCAGTGCGGACGGTCGATATGGCTACACCTTC.